One sample yielded the 9 T cell receptor beta chains listed below, sequenced in a study of cytomegalovirus exposure and HLA in healthy donors. PCR amplification relied on 60 Vbeta primers (plus 13 Jbeta primers). Libraries were prepared by immunoSEQ multiplex PCR; TCRdb keeps only in-frame clonotypes and omits some of them. The data contain under 120,000 clones, about 80% of them singletons. The sample taken for sequencing was PBMCs. Receptors were obtained from a man between 50 and 59 years old in good health and CMV-seropositive.

The gene calls are TRBV28 and TRBJ1-4, with D possibly TRBD1 on 6 matching bases. CDR3 size: 16 residues. The germline CDR1 and CDR2 sequences are MDHEN and SYDVKM. V dropped 1 base and J dropped 6 bases, with 15 bases sitting between them. As DNA, the CDR3 is TGTGCCAGCAGTTTATCCCGGAGGGGGAGGGATGAAAAACTGTTTTTT. Translated, it gives CASSLSRRGRDEKLFF.

V gene TRBV6-1 combines with J gene TRBJ1-2; a possible D gene is TRBD1 (5 bases). Trimming took off 5 bases at V and 4 bases at J, with 14 bases between the two ends. CDR3 size: 14 residues. CDR1 is MNHNS, CDR2 SASEGT, per germline. The CDR3 loop reads CASSLGEGGYGYTF. The CDR3 region has the DNA TGTGCCAGCAGTCTAGGGGAGGGTGGCTATGGCTACACCTTC.

This chain joins TRBV27 and TRBJ1-4; possibly TRBD1 for D (6 bases). The germline gives CDR1 MNHEY, CDR2 SMNVEV (reference sequence). This CDR3 is 13 amino acids long. Trimming took off 5 bases at V and 10 bases at J, with 14 bases between the two ends. As DNA, the CDR3 is TGTGCCAGCAGTGCCGAGGGAGGGGGAAAACTGTTTTTT. This encodes CASSAEGGGKLFF.

The chain combines TRBV12-5 with TRBJ1-3; 7 positions agree with TRBD1. Germline CDR1 and CDR2: LGHNT and FRNRAP. J was trimmed by 1 base and V by 6 bases; bases with no gene match: 6. The CDR3 consists of 15 residues. The CDR3 sequence: CASGGQTFSGNTIYF. The CDR3 DNA follows: TGTGCTAGTGGGGGACAGACCTTTTCTGGAAACACCATATATTTT.

The chain joins TRBV9 to TRBJ1-4, with D possibly matching TRBD1 (5 bases). The CDR3 covers 17 residues. Between the trimmed V and J ends, which lost 4 bases and 5 bases, there was a span of 21 bases. Germline CDR1 and CDR2: SGDLS and YYNGEE. Here the CDR3 DNA reads TGTGCCAGCAGCCCACTCGAGAGACAGCCGAGGAATGAAAAACTGTTTTTT. The encoded protein is CASSPLERQPRNEKLFF.

The chain is built from TRBV27 and TRBJ2-3; 9 bases fit TRBD2. From germline, CDR1 is MNHEY and CDR2 SMNVEV (reference sequence). V gave up 5 bases and J gave up 3 bases; unmatched junction bases: 3. There are 14 residues in the CDR3. CDR3 amino acids: CASSAGGRTDTQYF. CDR3 coding DNA: TGTGCCAGCAGTGCGGGGGGGCGGACAGATACGCAGTATTTT.

The rearrangement uses TRBV27 and TRBJ2-1; D gene uncertain. CDR3 size: 11 residues. Germline V CDR1 and CDR2: MNHEY, SMNVEV (reference sequence). Trimming shortened V by 8 bases and J by 9 bases, and 11 bases separated the two germline ends. For the CDR3, the DNA is TGTGCCAGCGCCTGGTCCGGTGAGCAGTTCTTC. Translating it yields CASAWSGEQFF.

The genes are TRBV5-1 and TRBJ2-3, with 10 bases aligning to TRBD2. Germline V gene lookup returns CDR1 SGHRS and CDR2 YFSETQ. This CDR3 is 16 amino acids long. The trim removed 0 bases at V and 2 bases at J, leaving 3 bases unmatched. The DNA of the CDR3 is TGCGCCAGCAGCTTGGGACTAGCGGGCGACACAGATACGCAGTATTTT. Its protein product is CASSLGLAGDTDTQYF. Looking up the rest from reference TRBV5-1 and TRBJ2-3 gives the full variable domain: KAGVTQTPRYLIKTRGQQVTLSCSPISGHRSVSWYQQTPGQGLQFLFEYFSETQRNKGNFPGRFSGRQFSNSRSEMNVSTLELGDSALYLCASSLGLAGDTDTQYFGPGTRLTVL.

This rearrangement joins TRBV2 to TRBJ2-5, with a tentative D call TRBD2 (7 bases). Per germline, CDR1 SNHLY and CDR2 FYNNEI. The CDR3 loop spans 13 amino acids. V gave up 6 bases and J gave up 5 bases, with 13 bases separating them. For the CDR3, the DNA is TGTGCCAGCAGCGCGGGGGCGGGGGAGACCCAGTACTTC. Residues: CASSAGAGETQYF.